This is a list of T cell receptor beta chains from one sample in a study of T cells after posttransplantation cyclophosphamide. Assay: immunoSEQ multiplex PCR; the TCRdb copy retains only in-frame clones and omits some. The table shows 8,000 to 10,000 clones, with about 90% occurring only once. The sequenced sample was PBMCs, obtained 430 to 450 days after allogeneic stem cell transplant with calcineurin inhibitor and methotrexate. The source of these receptors is a male patient aged 50 to 59 who received an allogeneic stem cell transplant from an unrelated donor, was CMV-positive, and had chronic GVHD only. Some T cells may be the graft donor's. CDR3s include the opening cysteine and the closing phenylalanine or tryptophan. The D gene is left open where the match is weak. Expanded clones are given a class, and other clones once, few, many or no size at all.

J	size	D	length	V	DNA	CDR3
TRBJ2-7	few	TRBD1	14	TRBV19	TGTGCCAGCGCCTCTGGACAGGGGGCGGAGGAGCAGTACTTC	CASASGQGAEEQYF
TRBJ2-1	.	.	12	TRBV5-4	TGTGCCAGCAGCTTTGGGACTAATGAGCAGTTCTTC	CASSFGTNEQFF
TRBJ2-7	.	.	13	TRBV7-9	TGTGCCAGCAGCACCCTCTTAGCCTACGAGCAGTACTTC	CASSTLLAYEQYF
TRBJ1-1	.	TRBD1	15	TRBV19	TGTGCCAGTATTCTGGGACAGGCACCGAACACTGAAGCTTTCTTT	CASILGQAPNTEAFF
TRBJ2-3	.	.	14	TRBV5-6	TGTGCCAGCAGCTGGACGGGAAGCACAGATACGCAGTATTTT	CASSWTGSTDTQYF
TRBJ2-5	.	.	13	TRBV7-2	TGTGCCAGCAGCTTATCGGAGGAAGAGACCCAGTACTTC	CASSLSEEETQYF
TRBJ2-7	.	.	15	TRBV11-3	TGTGCCAGCAGCCCCCCTGGGACTGGAGTTGATGAGCAGTACTTC	CASSPPGTGVDEQYF
TRBJ2-2	.	TRBD1	13	TRBV5-4	TGTGCCAGCAGGATGACAGGGACCGGGGAGCTGTTTTTT	CASRMTGTGELFF
TRBJ2-7	.	.	14	TRBV19	TGTGCCAGTAGTCACACAGGTGCCACCTACGAGCAGTACTTC	CASSHTGATYEQYF
TRBJ1-6	.	TRBD1	15	TRBV7-3	TGTGCCAGCAGCTCCTCGACAGGGGGTAATTCACCCCTCCACTTT	CASSSSTGGNSPLHF
TRBJ2-7	.	.	15	TRBV5-6	TGTGCCAGCAGCCCGAGGGGGAGATGGCCCTACGAGCAGTACTTC	CASSPRGRWPYEQYF
TRBJ2-7	.	.	15	TRBV19	TGTGCCAGTAGTGGGAGCGGTATTATCTCCTACGAGCAGTACTTC	CASSGSGIISYEQYF
TRBJ2-7	.	.	15	TRBV11-1	TGTGCCAGCAGCTTATACCGGGAGCGTGACTACGAGCAGTACTTC	CASSLYRERDYEQYF
TRBJ2-7	once	.	13	TRBV2	TGTGCCAGCAGATCCATACGTCGGTACGAGCAGTACTTC	CASRSIRRYEQYF
TRBJ2-7	.	TRBD1	14	TRBV6-5	TGTGCCAGCAGTTATGGGACAGAGCTCTACGAGCAGTACTTC	CASSYGTELYEQYF
TRBJ2-3	.	.	14	TRBV28	TGTGCCAGCAGAGAGGGATGGGGCACAGATACGCAGTATTTT	CASREGWGTDTQYF
TRBJ2-3	.	TRBD1	15	TRBV7-9	TGTGCCAGCAGCTCAGGGACAGGGTCCACAGATACGCAGTATTTT	CASSSGTGSTDTQYF
TRBJ1-4	.	TRBD1	15	TRBV11-2	TGTGCCAGCAGCTACGGACAGGGGTGGGATGAAAAACTGTTTTTT	CASSYGQGWDEKLFF
TRBJ2-3	.	.	13	TRBV2	TGTGCCAGCAGGGGGGACAACACAGATACGCAGTATTTT	CASRGDNTDTQYF
TRBJ2-1	.	TRBD2	15	TRBV27	TGTGCCAGCAGTTTAAGGGCGGGAGGGTCCAATGAGCAGTTCTTC	CASSLRAGGSNEQFF
TRBJ2-7	.	.	18	TRBV14	TGTGCCAGCAGCCAAGTCGGCTCCGTGGCAGGGCTCTCCTACGAGCAGTACTTC	CASSQVGSVAGLSYEQYF
TRBJ2-5	once	.	14	TRBV5-4	TGTGCCAGCAGCTTGCTGAATAGCTGGGAGACCCAGTACTTC	CASSLLNSWETQYF
TRBJ2-7	.	TRBD2	14	TRBV19	TGTGCCAGTACCTCCGGGGGGGCCTCCTACGAGCAGTACTTC	CASTSGGASYEQYF
TRBJ2-3	.	TRBD2	15	TRBV11-2	TGTGCCAGCAGCTTGACTAGCGGCCGCACAGATACGCAGTATTTT	CASSLTSGRTDTQYF
TRBJ2-1	.	TRBD1	16	TRBV5-6	TGTGCCAGCAGCTTGGGACAGGGGAGATCCTACAATGAGCAGTTCTTC	CASSLGQGRSYNEQFF
TRBJ1-4	.	TRBD1	14	TRBV5-4	TGTGCCAGCAGCCCGGGACAGAAGAATGAAAAACTGTTTTTT	CASSPGQKNEKLFF
TRBJ2-2	.	.	15	TRBV13	TGTGCCAGCACCTTACGTAGCGCCCACGAAGGGGAGCTGTTTTTT	CASTLRSAHEGELFF
TRBJ2-1	.	TRBD2	15	TRBV11-1	TGTGCCAGCAGCTCTAGCGGGAGAGCCACCAATGAGCAGTTCTTC	CASSSSGRATNEQFF
TRBJ2-1	.	TRBD2	15	TRBV6-5	TGTGCCAGCAGTTACAGCGGGGGGGTGAACAATGAGCAGTTCTTC	CASSYSGGVNNEQFF
TRBJ2-3	.	TRBD2	17	TRBV4-2	TGTGCCAGCAGCCAAGATCCAGAGCGGGGGGGCCCAGATACGCAGTATTTT	CASSQDPERGGPDTQYF
TRBJ2-3	.	.	11	TRBV13	TGTGCCAGCAGCTTAGGCTATACGCAGTATTTT	CASSLGYTQYF
TRBJ2-1	.	.	16	TRBV10-2	TGCGCCAGCAGTGAGGGACTCTCGGGAGTGGGAAATGAGCAGTTCTTC	CASSEGLSGVGNEQFF
TRBJ2-1	.	TRBD2	15	TRBV4-3	TGCGCCAGCAGCGCGCGGGGAGGGTCCTACAATGAGCAGTTCTTC	CASSARGGSYNEQFF
TRBJ2-5	once	.	16	TRBV7-5	TGTGCCAGAAGGCTCGACGGTCCAGGGGGCTTAGAGACCCAGTACTTC	CARRLDGPGGLETQYF
TRBJ2-1	.	TRBD2	15	TRBV27	TGTGCCAGCAGTTTACTAGCGGGAGAGGCCAATGAGCAGCTCTTC	CASSLLAGEANEQLF
TRBJ2-1	.	TRBD2	16	TRBV4-1	TGCGCCAGCAGCCAAGGGACTAGCGGGGCCTACAATGAGCAGTTCTTC	CASSQGTSGAYNEQFF
TRBJ2-2	.	TRBD2	15	TRBV2	TGTGCCAGCAGTGTTGGGACTAGCCCGGCCGGGGAGCTGTTTTTT	CASSVGTSPAGELFF
TRBJ2-1	.	TRBD2	13	TRBV5-1	TGCGCCAAACGGACTAGCGGGAGTCGGGAGCAGTTCTTC	CAKRTSGSREQFF
TRBJ2-5	.	TRBD2	17	TRBV4-2	TGTGCCAGCAGCCAAGAAAGCGGGGGGGCCATAGTAGAGACCCAGTACTTC	CASSQESGGAIVETQYF
TRBJ2-7	.	TRBD1	18	TRBV12-5	TGTGCTAGTGGTTTGGTACTTTATGGGACAGGGGTTACCTACGAGCAGTACTTC	CASGLVLYGTGVTYEQYF
TRBJ2-5	few	TRBD2	17	TRBV6-4	TGTGCCAGCACCAACTCTCCTAGCGGGGGTACGCAAGAGACCCAGTACTTC	CASTNSPSGGTQETQYF
TRBJ2-1	.	.	15	TRBV19	TGTGCCAGTAGTACTCCCAGGACTACCGACAATGAGCAGTTCTTC	CASSTPRTTDNEQFF
TRBJ2-1	.	TRBD2	16	TRBV7-3	TGTGCCAGCAGCTTTTCCCCGGGACTAGCGGGGAATGAGCAGTTCTTC	CASSFSPGLAGNEQFF
TRBJ2-1	.	TRBD2	14	TRBV5-4	TGTGCCAGCAGCTTGGCTAGCGGGGGGGACGAGCAGTTCTTC	CASSLASGGDEQFF
TRBJ2-5	.	TRBD1	14	TRBV6-4	TGTGCCAGCAGAACCGACAGGGTACAAGAGACCCAGTACTTC	CASRTDRVQETQYF
TRBJ1-1	.	.	14	TRBV5-1	TGCGCCAGCAGCTTGAATCCAGGAAACACTGAAGCTTTCTTT	CASSLNPGNTEAFF
TRBJ2-3	.	.	16	TRBV12-5	TGTGCTAGTGTATCCCCCGACAGCCGTAGCACAGATACGCAGTATTTT	CASVSPDSRSTDTQYF
TRBJ2-5	.	TRBD1	13	TRBV2	TGTGCCGGGGGTCGGGACAGACAAGAGACCCAGTACTTC	CAGGRDRQETQYF
TRBJ1-1	.	.	13	TRBV7-2	TGTGCCAGCAGCCCCCCCGGGAACACTGAAGCTTTCTTT	CASSPPGNTEAFF
TRBJ1-3	.	.	15	TRBV10-1	TGCGCCAGCAGAGGCAGGGATCGTGTTGAGGACACCATATATTTC	CASRGRDRVEDTIYF
TRBJ2-5	.	.	14	TRBV29-1	TGCAGCGTTGTATTAAGTCTACAGGTCGGAACCCAGTACTTC	CSVVLSLQVGTQYF
TRBJ2-2	.	TRBD1	15	TRBV4-1	TGCGCCAGCAGCCCCTTAGACAGGGGAGGCGGGGAGCTGTTTTTT	CASSPLDRGGGELFF
TRBJ2-5	.	.	15	TRBV7-3	TGTGCCAGCAGCTCCGGGTTGGGTAACCAAGAGACCCAGTACTTC	CASSSGLGNQETQYF
TRBJ2-5	.	TRBD2	14	TRBV5-4	TGTGCCAGCAGCTTGGTGCTGGGAGGGGAGACCCAGTACTTC	CASSLVLGGETQYF
TRBJ2-7	.	.	15	TRBV7-9	TGTGCCAGCAGCGATAATTCCGGGACACCCTACGAGCAGTACTTC	CASSDNSGTPYEQYF
TRBJ1-1	.	TRBD1	13	TRBV5-1	TGCGCCAGCAGCTTGCCGGGACAGGTTGAAGCTTTCTTT	CASSLPGQVEAFF
TRBJ2-1	once	TRBD2	15	TRBV7-3	TGTGCCAGCAGCCCTAGCGGGAGGGCCATCGATGAGCAGTTCTTC	CASSPSGRAIDEQFF
TRBJ2-7	once	TRBD2	15	TRBV6-1	TGTGCCAGCAGGGCGGGGGCCAGCGGGGGATACGAGCAGTACTTC	CASRAGASGGYEQYF